These 3 T cell receptor beta chains share one sample of origin, sequenced in a study of T-cell memory formation after mild COVID-19 (dated by TCRdb to the early 2020s). The library was made by 5' RACE. Sequenced using an Illumina NovaSeq 6000. Using fastp at Q25 and MiXCR, TCRdb reprocessed the public reads and kept productive beta chains. Rows matching on CDR3 protein sequence are summarized as one entry with the most common DNA and genes. The sample table shows 350,000 to 400,000 distinct CDR3 sequences, and over 20% are seen once. Together, the top ten hold roughly an eighth of the sample. The sample taken for sequencing was PBMCs or a T cell subset sorted from them (not recorded which). The receptors come from an adult woman who had mild COVID-19 (a few samples of this study predate the infection). The sample titles of this study are shuffled in the database, so cell type and time point are left out; the donor was told from shared clones.

This clonotype has a count of ten or more. This chain joins TRBV5-6 and TRBJ2-1, with 7 bases matching TRBD2. V gave up 0 bases and J gave up 8 bases; unmatched junction bases: 8. The CDR3 runs to 15 residues. CDR1 SGHDT and CDR2 YYEEEE come from the germline V gene. CDR3 coding DNA: TGTGCCAGCAGCTTGGAGACTAGCCCTCGACATGAGCAGTTCTTC. Translated, it gives CASSLETSPRHEQFF.

The chain links TRBV7-2 to TRBJ1-2; 8 bases line up with TRBD1. After removal of 3 bases from V and 4 bases from J, the junction contained 7 bases not matched to a gene. The CDR3 covers 15 residues. Germline CDR1 reads SGHTA; CDR2 reads FQGNSA. The CDR3 DNA reads as TGTGCCAGCAGCTTGAAGACAGGGGCAGGCTATGGCTACACCTTC. This sequence encodes CASSLKTGAGYGYTF.

The V call is TRBV5-5, the J call TRBJ2-6, with TRBD1 as a possible D gene (6 bases). CDR1 and CDR2 (germline): SGHKS, YYEKEE (reference sequence). V was pared by 4 bases and J by 1 base, with 15 bases between. The CDR3 has 17 amino acids. CDR3 DNA sequence: TGTGCCAGCAGCCTAGGAGATGGACAGTCTGGGGCCAACGTCCTGACTTTC. It is translated as CASSLGDGQSGANVLTF.